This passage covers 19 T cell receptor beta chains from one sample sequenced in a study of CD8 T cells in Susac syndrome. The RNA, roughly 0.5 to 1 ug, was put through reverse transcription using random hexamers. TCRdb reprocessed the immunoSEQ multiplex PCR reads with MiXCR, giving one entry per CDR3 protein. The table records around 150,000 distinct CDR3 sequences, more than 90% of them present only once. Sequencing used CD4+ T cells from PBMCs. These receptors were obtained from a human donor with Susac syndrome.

CDR3 in amino acids: CSVRAGLTVNTEAFF. Here the CDR3 DNA reads TGCAGCGTGAGGGCGGGGCTAACAGTAAACACTGAAGCTTTCTTT. The genes are TRBV29-1 and TRBJ1-1; D perhaps matches TRBD1 (5 bases). Germline assignment: CDR1 SQVTM and CDR2 ANQGSEA. V dropped 6 bases and J dropped 2 bases, with 19 bases sitting between them. CDR3 size: 15 residues.

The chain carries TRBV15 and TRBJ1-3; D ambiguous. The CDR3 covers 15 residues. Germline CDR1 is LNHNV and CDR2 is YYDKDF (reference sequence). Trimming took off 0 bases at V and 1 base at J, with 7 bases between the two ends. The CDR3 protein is CATSREGLSGNTIYF. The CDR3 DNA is TGTGCCACCAGCAGAGAAGGTCTTTCTGGAAACACCATATATTTT.

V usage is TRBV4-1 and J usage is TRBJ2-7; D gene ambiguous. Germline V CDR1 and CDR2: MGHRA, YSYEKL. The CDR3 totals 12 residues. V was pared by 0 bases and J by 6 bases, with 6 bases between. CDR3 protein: CASSQELGEQYF. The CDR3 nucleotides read TGCGCCAGCAGCCAAGAGTTAGGCGAGCAGTACTTC.

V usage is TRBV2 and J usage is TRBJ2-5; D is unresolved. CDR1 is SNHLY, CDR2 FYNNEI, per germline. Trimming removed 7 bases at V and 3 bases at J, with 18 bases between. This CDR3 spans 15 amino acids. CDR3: CASKSAGLLEETQYF. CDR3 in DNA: TGTGCCAGCAAGTCCGCCGGGTTGCTTGAAGAGACCCAGTACTTC.

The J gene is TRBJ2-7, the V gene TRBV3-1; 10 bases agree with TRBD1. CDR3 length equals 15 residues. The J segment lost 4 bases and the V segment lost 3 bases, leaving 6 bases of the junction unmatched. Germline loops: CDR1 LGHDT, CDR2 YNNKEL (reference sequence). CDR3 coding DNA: TGTGCCAGCAGCCAGGCGGGGACAGGGGAATACGAGCAGTACTTC. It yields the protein CASSQAGTGEYEQYF.

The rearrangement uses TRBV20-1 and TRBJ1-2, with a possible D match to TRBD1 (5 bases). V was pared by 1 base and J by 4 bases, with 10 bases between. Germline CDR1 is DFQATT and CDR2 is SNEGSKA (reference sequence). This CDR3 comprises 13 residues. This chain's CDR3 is CSARVGAPYGYTF. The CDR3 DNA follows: TGCAGTGCTAGAGTCGGGGCGCCCTATGGCTACACCTTC.

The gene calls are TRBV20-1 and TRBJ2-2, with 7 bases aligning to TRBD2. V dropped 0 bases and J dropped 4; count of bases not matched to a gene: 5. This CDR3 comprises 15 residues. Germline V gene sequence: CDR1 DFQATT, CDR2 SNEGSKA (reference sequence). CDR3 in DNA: TGCAGTGCTAGAGATACGTGGGGGGGCACCGGGGAGCTGTTTTTT. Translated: CSARDTWGGTGELFF.

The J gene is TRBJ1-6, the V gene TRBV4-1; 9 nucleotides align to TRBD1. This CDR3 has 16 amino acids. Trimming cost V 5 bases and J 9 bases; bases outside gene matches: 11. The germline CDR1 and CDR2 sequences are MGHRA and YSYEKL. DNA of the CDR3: TGCGCCAGCAGCAACCGGGACAGGGAAGGATCTTCACCCCTCCACTTT. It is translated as CASSNRDREGSSPLHF.

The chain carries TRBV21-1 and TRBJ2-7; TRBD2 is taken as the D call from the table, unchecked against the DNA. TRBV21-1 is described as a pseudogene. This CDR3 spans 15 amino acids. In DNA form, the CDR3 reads TGTGCCAGCAGTTCGCTAGCGGGAACCTACTACGAGCAGTACTTC. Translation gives CASSSLAGTYYEQYF.

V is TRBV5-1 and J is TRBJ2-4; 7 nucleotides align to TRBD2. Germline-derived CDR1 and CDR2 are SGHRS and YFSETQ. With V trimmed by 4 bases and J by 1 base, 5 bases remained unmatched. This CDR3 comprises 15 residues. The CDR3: CASSPVTSAKNIQYF. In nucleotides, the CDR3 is TGCGCCAGCAGCCCGGTGACTAGCGCCAAAAACATTCAGTACTTC.

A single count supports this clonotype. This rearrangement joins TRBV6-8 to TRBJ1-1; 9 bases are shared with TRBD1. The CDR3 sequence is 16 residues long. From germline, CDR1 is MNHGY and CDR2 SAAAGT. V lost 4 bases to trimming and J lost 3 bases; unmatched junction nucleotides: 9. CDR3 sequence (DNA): TGTGCCAGCAGTTGGGGGACAGGGTACCTGGACACTGAAGCTTTCTTT. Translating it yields CASSWGTGYLDTEAFF.

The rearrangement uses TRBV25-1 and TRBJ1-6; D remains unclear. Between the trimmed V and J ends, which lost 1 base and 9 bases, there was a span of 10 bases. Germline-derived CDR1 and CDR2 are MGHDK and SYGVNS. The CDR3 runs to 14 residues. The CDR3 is CASSESGYASPLHF. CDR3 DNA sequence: TGTGCCAGCAGTGAATCAGGTTATGCTTCACCCCTCCACTTT.

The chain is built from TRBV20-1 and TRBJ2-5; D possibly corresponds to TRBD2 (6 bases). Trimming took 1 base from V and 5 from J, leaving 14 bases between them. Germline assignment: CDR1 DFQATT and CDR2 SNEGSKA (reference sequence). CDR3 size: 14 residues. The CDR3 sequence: CSARGAGTGETQYF. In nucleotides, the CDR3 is TGCAGTGCTAGAGGGGCGGGGACCGGGGAGACCCAGTACTTC.

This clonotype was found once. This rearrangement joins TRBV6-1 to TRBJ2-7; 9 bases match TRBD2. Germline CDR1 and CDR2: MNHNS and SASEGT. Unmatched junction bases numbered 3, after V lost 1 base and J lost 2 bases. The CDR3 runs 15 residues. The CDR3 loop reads CASSEDLAGAYEQYF. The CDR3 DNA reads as TGTGCCAGCAGTGAAGATTTAGCGGGAGCCTACGAGCAGTACTTC.

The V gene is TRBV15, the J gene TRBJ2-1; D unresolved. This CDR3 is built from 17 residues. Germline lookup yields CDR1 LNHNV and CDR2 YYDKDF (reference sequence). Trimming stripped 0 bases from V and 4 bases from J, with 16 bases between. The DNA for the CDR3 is TGTGCCACCAGCAGAGATCCGAAGGCCCAACCTTACAATGAGCAGTTCTTC. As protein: CATSRDPKAQPYNEQFF.

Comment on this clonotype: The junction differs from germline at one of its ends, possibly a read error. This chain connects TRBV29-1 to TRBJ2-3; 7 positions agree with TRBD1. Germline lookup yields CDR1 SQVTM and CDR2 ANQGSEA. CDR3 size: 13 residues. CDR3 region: CSVAGQATDTRYF. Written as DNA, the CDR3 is TGCAGCGTCGCTGGACAGGCCACAGATACGCGGTATTTT.

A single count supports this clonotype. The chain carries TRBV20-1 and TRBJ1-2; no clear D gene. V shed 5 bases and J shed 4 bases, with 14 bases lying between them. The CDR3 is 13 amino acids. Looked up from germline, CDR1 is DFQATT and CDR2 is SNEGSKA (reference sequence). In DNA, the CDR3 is TGCAGTGCTCACCTAAGCGGGCTCTATGGCTACACCTTC. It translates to CSAHLSGLYGYTF.

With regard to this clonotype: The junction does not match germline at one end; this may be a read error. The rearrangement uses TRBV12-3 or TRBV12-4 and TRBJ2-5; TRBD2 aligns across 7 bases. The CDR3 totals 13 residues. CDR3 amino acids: CASRLAGQETQYF. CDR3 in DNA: TGTGCCAGCAGATTAGCGGGCCAAGAGACCCAGTACTTC.

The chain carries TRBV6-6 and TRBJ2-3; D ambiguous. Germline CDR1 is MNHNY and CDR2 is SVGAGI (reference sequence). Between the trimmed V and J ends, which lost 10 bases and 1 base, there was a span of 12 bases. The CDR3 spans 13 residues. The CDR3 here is CATNGWGTDTQYF. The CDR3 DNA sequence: TGTGCCACCAACGGTTGGGGCACAGATACGCAGTATTTT.